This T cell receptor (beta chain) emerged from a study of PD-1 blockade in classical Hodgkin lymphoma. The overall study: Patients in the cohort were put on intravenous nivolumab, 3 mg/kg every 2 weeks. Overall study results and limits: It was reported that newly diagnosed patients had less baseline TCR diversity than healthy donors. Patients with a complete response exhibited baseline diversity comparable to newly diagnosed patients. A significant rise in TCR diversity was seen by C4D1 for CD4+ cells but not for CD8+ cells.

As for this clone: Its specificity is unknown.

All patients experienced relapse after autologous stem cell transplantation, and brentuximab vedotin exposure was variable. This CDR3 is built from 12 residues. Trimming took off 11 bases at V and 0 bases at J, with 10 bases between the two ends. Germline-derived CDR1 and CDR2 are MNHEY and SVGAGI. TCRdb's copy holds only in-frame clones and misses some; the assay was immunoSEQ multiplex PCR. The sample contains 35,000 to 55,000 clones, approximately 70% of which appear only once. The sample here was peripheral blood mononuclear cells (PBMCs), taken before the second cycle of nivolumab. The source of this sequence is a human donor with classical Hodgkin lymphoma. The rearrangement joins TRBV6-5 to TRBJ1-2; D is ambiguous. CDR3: CAARLANYGYTF. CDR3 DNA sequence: TGTGCCGCCCGTCTAGCTAACTATGGCTACACCTTC.